This T cell receptor beta chain was observed in a study of CXCR3-negative and CXCR3-positive naive CD8 T cells. Study-wide results and caveats: Researchers report that CXCR3-positive naive cells carry more hydrophobic TRB CDR3s than CXCR3-negative naive cells.

Concerning this clonotype itself: Its matching antigen is unknown.

Sorting was done in triplicate for each CD8+ T cell subset (roughly 300,000 cells each). CD45RO-CCR7+CD27+CD95- cells counted as naive CD8+ T cells. UMI-labeled TRB cDNA libraries were prepared by 5' RACE. TCRdb reprocessed the 5' RACE reads, with one entry per CDR3 protein and no DNA. Recorded for this sample: over 95,000 distinct CDR3 sequences. This clonotype was obtained from a human donor in good health. Some clones in this sample may be carry-over from other donors' samples. Sequencing was performed on naive CXCR3+ CD8+ T cells from blood. Sample subset: CD45RO-CCR7+CD27+CD95- naive CD8+ T cells expressing CXCR3 (TNR3+).

CDR3 sequence: CATRQDGQGQDTEAFF. The chain carries TRBV24-1 and TRBJ1-1; the TCRdb call, TRBD1, lacks DNA for checking. The germline gives CDR1 KGHDR, CDR2 SFDVKD. The CDR3 sequence is 16 residues long.